This T cell receptor (beta chain) was captured in a study of CD8 T cells in Susac syndrome. Random hexamers were used to reverse transcribe the RNA input (about 0.5 to 1 ug). TCRdb called the immunoSEQ multiplex PCR reads again in MiXCR, with one record for every CDR3 protein. The data show 95,000 to 150,000 distinct CDR3 sequences, just under 95% seen once. The V end was cut by 4 bases, the J end by 4 bases, with 10 bases between. This CDR3 contains 12 residues. CDR1 is GTSNPN and CDR2 is SVGIG in the germline V gene (reference sequence). The TCR originated in a human donor with Susac syndrome. This sequence joins TRBV30 and TRBJ1-2, with unresolved D. The sequenced sample consisted of CD8+ T cells from PBMCs. The CDR3 sequence: CAWNWVGYGYTF. The CDR3 nucleotides are TGTGCCTGGAATTGGGTAGGCTATGGCTACACCTTC.